The next 23 T cell receptor beta chains were all read from a single sample in a study of CD8+ T cells in alopecia areata. RNA was extracted and reverse transcribed into cDNA as the sequencing template. TCRdb's table, derived via immunoSEQ multiplex PCR, lists solely in-frame clones and lacks some. The data hold about 260,000 clones, with around three fifths observed a single time. Treatment of the sample: oral pan-JAK inhibitor, 5-10 mg twice daily. The sequencing here drew on CD4+ T cells sorted from blood, taken at week 52, from a patient treated with tofacitinib. The source is a human donor with alopecia areata.

This chain joins TRBV5-1 and TRBJ2-7; the match to TRBD2 covers 8 bases. The CDR3 totals 16 residues. Germline CDR1 and CDR2: SGHRS and YFSETQ. The ends lost 4 bases at V and 0 bases at J; junction bases unmatched: 9. The CDR3 nucleotides read TGCGCCAGCAGCAACATACTAGCGGAGAGCTCCTACGAGCAGTACTTC. This gives the protein CASSNILAESSYEQYF.

This clone was seen a single time. The chain recombines TRBV5-1 with TRBJ2-7; tentatively, D is TRBD1 (5 bases). This CDR3 is 13 amino acids long. Germline V CDR1 and CDR2: SGHRS, YFSETQ. Trimming removed 1 base from V and 7 bases from J, with 12 bases in between. The CDR3 DNA sequence: TGCGCCAGCAGCTTGTCAGGGATGAGTGAGCAGTACTTC. This codes for CASSLSGMSEQYF. Filled out from reference TRBV5-1 and TRBJ2-7, the complete variable domain reads KAGVTQTPRYLIKTRGQQVTLSCSPISGHRSVSWYQQTPGQGLQFLFEYFSETQRNKGNFPGRFSGRQFSNSRSEMNVSTLELGDSALYLCASSLSGMSEQYFGPGTRLTVT.

The chain combines TRBV5-1 with TRBJ1-6, with a tentative D call TRBD1 (5 bases). The CDR3 sequence is 15 residues long. From germline, CDR1 is SGHRS and CDR2 YFSETQ. Between the trimmed V and J ends, which lost 5 bases and 8 bases, there was a span of 17 bases. This CDR3 reads CASRKAEGGDSPLHF. The DNA for the CDR3 is TGCGCCAGCAGGAAGGCGGAGGGAGGGGATTCACCCCTCCACTTT.

This clone was counted once. V gene TRBV6-1 combines with J gene TRBJ1-6; D gene ambiguous. V lost 1 base to trimming and J lost 13 bases, with 11 bases between them. Germline CDR1 is MNHNS and CDR2 is SASEGT. The CDR3 is made up of 13 amino acids. The CDR3 reads CASSEGVSAPLHF. The DNA for the CDR3 is TGTGCCAGCAGTGAAGGGGTCTCTGCGCCCCTCCACTTT.

The V gene is TRBV9, the J gene TRBJ2-5; no definite D call. This CDR3 contains 17 residues. Germline V gene sequence: CDR1 SGDLS, CDR2 YYNGEE. V was shortened by 0 bases and J by 1 base, with 16 bases between the two germline ends. CDR3 protein: CASSVADGFRFQETQYF. The CDR3 DNA follows: TGTGCCAGCAGCGTAGCTGACGGGTTCAGGTTCCAAGAGACCCAGTACTTC.

This clone was counted a few times. The J gene is TRBJ2-1, the V gene TRBV27; D may match TRBD1 or TRBD2 (7 bases each). Germline lookup yields CDR1 MNHEY and CDR2 SMNVEV (reference sequence). The CDR3 has 13 residues. The V end was cut by 10 bases, the J end by 8 bases, with 18 bases between. In nucleotides, the CDR3 is TGTGCCACTAGCCAGGGGGGGCGGGATGAGCAGTTCTTC. Translated: CATSQGGRDEQFF.

There are many counts of this clone. The chain uses TRBV10-2 and TRBJ1-5; D is ambiguous. CDR1 WSHSY and CDR2 SAAADI come from the germline V gene. V lost 10 bases and J lost 0, with 7 bases in between. The CDR3 is 12 amino acids. The CDR3 is CATSNSNQPQHF. The CDR3 DNA follows: TGCGCCACCAGCAATAGCAATCAGCCCCAGCATTTT.

This clone was observed a handful of times. The rearrangement uses TRBV7-2 and TRBJ2-5; 7 bases line up with TRBD2. J lost 5 bases, V lost 5 bases, and 8 bases had no gene match. The V gene's germline CDR1 is SGHTA and CDR2 FQGNSA. The CDR3 covers 14 residues. CDR3 DNA sequence: TGTGCCAGCAGCGCCGCGGGGGAGGGGGAGACCCAGTACTTC. This sequence encodes CASSAAGEGETQYF.

The V and J genes are TRBV18 and TRBJ2-7; 9 nucleotides align to TRBD1. Unmatched junction bases numbered 5, after V lost 5 bases and J lost 0 bases. The CDR3 runs 15 residues. Germline V gene lookup returns CDR1 KGHSH and CDR2 LQKENI. The CDR3 DNA follows: TGTGCCAGCTCATCCCGGACAGGGGCCTCCTACGAGCAGTACTTC. Translation: CASSSRTGASYEQYF.

J is TRBJ1-2 and V is TRBV6-1; the D gene is possibly TRBD1 (6 bases). V was cut by 5 bases and J by 12 bases, with 16 bases left in between. The CDR3 extends over 12 amino acids. The germline gives CDR1 MNHNS, CDR2 SASEGT. The chain's CDR3 is CASSSTGSRHTF. CDR3 nucleotide sequence: TGTGCCAGCAGTTCTACAGGGTCTCGGCACACCTTC.

The sample holds a few counts of this clone. This chain uses TRBV12-5 with TRBJ2-4; 14 bases map to TRBD2. The CDR3 is 15 residues long. The J segment lost 7 bases and the V segment lost 5 bases, leaving 4 bases of the junction unmatched. The germline V gene has CDR1 LGHNT and CDR2 FRNRAP. The chain's CDR3 is CASGTGTSGGNIQYF. The CDR3 nucleotides read TGTGCTAGTGGTACCGGGACTAGCGGGGGTAACATTCAGTACTTC. The full variable domain, completed using reference TRBV12-5 and TRBJ2-4, is DARVTQTPRHKVTEMGQEVTMRCQPILGHNTVFWYRQTMMQGLELLAYFRNRAPLDDSGMPKDRFSAEMPDATLATLKIQPSEPRDSAVYFCASGTGTSGGNIQYFGAGTRLSVL.

This clone occurred once. This chain links TRBV15 with TRBJ2-3; D is perhaps TRBD2 (7 bases). V was trimmed by 0 bases and J by 1 base, leaving 11 bases between them. The germline V gene has CDR1 LNHNV and CDR2 YYDKDF (reference sequence). This CDR3 contains 16 residues. CDR3 in DNA: TGTGCCACCAGCAGAGATGCGGGGGCTGGCACAGATACGCAGTATTTT. Protein sequence: CATSRDAGAGTDTQYF.

J is TRBJ2-7 and V is TRBV4-3, with D perhaps matching TRBD2 (5 bases). V was cut by 0 bases and J by 2 bases, with 11 bases left in between. The germline CDR1 and CDR2 sequences are LGHNA and YSLEER. CDR3 length: 15 residues. The DNA of the CDR3 is TGCGCCAGCAGCCAAGAAGGCCGGGGAACCTACGAGCAGTACTTC. Translating it yields CASSQEGRGTYEQYF.

The chain couples TRBV7-2 to TRBJ1-5, with D hard to call. This CDR3 has 15 residues. Deletions cut 4 bases from V and 2 bases from J, with 12 bases between. Germline CDR1 SGHTA, CDR2 FQGNSA. The CDR3 nucleotides read TGTGCCAGCAGCTCCCACGGCCGTGGCAATCAGCCCCAGCATTTT. It yields the protein CASSSHGRGNQPQHF. The variable domain in full, with the rest retrieved from reference TRBV7-2 and TRBJ1-5, is GAGVSQSPSNKVTEKGKDVELRCDPISGHTALYWYRQSLGQGLEFLIYFQGNSAPDKSGLPSDRFSAERTGGSVSTLTIQRTQQEDSAVYLCASSSHGRGNQPQHFGDGTRLSIL.

This chain joins TRBV29-1 and TRBJ2-3; the D is unclear. Germline CDR1 reads SQVTM; CDR2 reads ANQGSEA. The CDR3 loop spans 13 amino acids. V lost 2 bases, J lost 4 bases, and 10 bases lay in between. Written as DNA, the CDR3 is TGCAGCGTTGAAATAGGCCCCTCAGATACGCAGTATTTT. As protein: CSVEIGPSDTQYF.

The rearrangement joins TRBV30 to TRBJ1-2; D is possibly TRBD1 (5 bases). Germline values: CDR1 GTSNPN, CDR2 SVGIG (reference sequence). V lost 2 bases and J lost 3, with 13 bases in between. CDR3 length: 14 residues. CDR3 region: CAWSRGRRDYGYTF. Here the CDR3 DNA reads TGTGCCTGGAGTCGGGGACGGCGGGACTATGGCTACACCTTC.

The chain joins TRBV30 to TRBJ1-5, with D possibly being TRBD1 (6 bases). CDR3 length: 14 amino acids. The ends were cut back, 3 bases at V and 1 base at J, with 10 bases in the middle. The germline gives CDR1 GTSNPN, CDR2 SVGIG (reference sequence). The CDR3 region is CAWRQGGSNQPQHF. The CDR3 DNA sequence: TGTGCCTGGAGACAGGGAGGGAGCAATCAGCCCCAGCATTTT.

This clone has only a few counts. The genes are TRBV7-2 and TRBJ2-7, with TRBD2 identical over 7 bases. Trimming removed 4 bases from V and 0 bases from J; junction bases left unmatched: 6. From germline, CDR1 is SGHTA and CDR2 FQGNSA. The CDR3 contains 15 residues. The DNA for the CDR3 is TGTGCCAGCAGCTATACAGCGGGGAGCTCCTACGAGCAGTACTTC. Protein sequence: CASSYTAGSSYEQYF.

The sample holds a few counts of this clone. The V and J genes are TRBV14 and TRBJ2-7, with D possibly matching TRBD2 (6 bases). Trimming left V 10 bases short and J 0 bases short, with 16 bases between. Germline loops: CDR1 SGHDN, CDR2 FVKESK. This CDR3 has 14 residues. The CDR3 region has the DNA TGTGCCACCTCCTTCGGAGGGAGCTCCTACGAGCAGTACTTC. This encodes CATSFGGSSYEQYF.

V gene TRBV30 combines with J gene TRBJ1-2, with TRBD1 matching over 11 bases. Germline CDR1 is GTSNPN and CDR2 is SVGIG (reference sequence). V shed 8 bases and J 7 bases; nucleotides not matched to a gene: 3. The length of the CDR3 is 11 residues. CDR3 in DNA: TGTGCCGGACAGGGGGCCAGTGGCTACACCTTC. This sequence encodes CAGQGASGYTF.

The chain recombines TRBV19 with TRBJ2-1; the D is unclear. The germline CDR1 and CDR2 sequences are LNHDA and SQIVND (reference sequence). The V and J ends lost 3 bases and 0 bases respectively, with 9 bases between them. The CDR3 spans 15 residues. The CDR3 DNA sequence: TGTGCCAGTAGTATTGCGCGGAGCTCCTACAATGAGCAGTTCTTC. Amino acid sequence: CASSIARSSYNEQFF.

Worth noting for this clone: The junction and the germline gene differ at one end; a read error may be behind it. This specimen includes other DNA sequences encoding the same CDR3. The chain joins TRBV29-1 to TRBJ2-3; no clear D. The CDR3 has 12 amino acids. CDR1 is SQVTM and CDR2 is ANQGSEA in the germline V gene. In DNA form, the CDR3 reads TGCAGCGTCGAAGAGCACACAGATACGCAGTATTTT. Amino acid sequence: CSVEEHTDTQYF.

The chain links TRBV25-1 to TRBJ1-2; no definite D call. Trimming stripped 7 bases from V and 4 bases from J, with 10 bases between. This CDR3 region has 12 residues. CDR1 and CDR2 from the germline V gene are MGHDK and SYGVNS. In nucleotides, the CDR3 is TGTGCCAGCACGAAGGACTTCTATGGCTACACCTTC. Its translation: CASTKDFYGYTF.